This TCR beta chain was recovered during a study of blood T cell repertoires in COVID-19 (dated by TCRdb to about 2020). For the wider study: Collaborator samples came from the United States, Italy and Spain and covered acute and convalescent phases of COVID-19. The prospective study material was composed of cDNA or gDNA derived from T cells, B-cell-depleted T cells, or PBMCs. The dataset comprised deeply sampled blood TCRbeta repertoires from subjects exposed to, actively infected with, or recovered from COVID-19. The repertoires were made available in a free public database intended to serve as a resource for research on the immune response to SARS-CoV-2. Samples came from the ongoing ImmuneRACE study (first 160 participants) plus 1,254 subjects from 6 global collaborators. Sample metadata almost always included a de-identified subject ID, COVID-19 status, age in years and sex. Where available, HLA class I and class II types were obtained from metadata supplied by the sample provider rather than from assay-based typing. Study-wide findings and limitations: The quantity of clinical and demographic metadata differed by source and by participant and was supplied without curation.

Each collaborating institution followed its own protocols to collect whole blood in K2EDTA tubes. For TCRbeta analysis, collaborators shipped samples in one of three forms: frozen whole blood, isolated PBMCs, or DNA extracted from either of those sample types. TCRbeta CDR3 regions were amplified from genomic DNA by means of the immunoSEQ Assay, a bias-controlled multiplex PCR. Processing in the source paper ran as follows. The number of nucleated cells in each sample was estimated by amplification of reference gene primers within the assay. Sequence reads were collapsed and filtered to measure the absolute abundance of every unique TCRbeta CDR3 rearrangement. For each sample, productive Simpson clonality was calculated by taking the square root of Simpson's diversity index across productive rearrangements. TCRdb stores this immuneACCESS table with in-frame sequences only. Part of the clones is absent; in the studies checked, under half of the shortfall reflects unresolved V genes, and no reason is known for the rest. D and trimming were read from the DNA, whereas the V and J calls and clone size are those reported in that table. A total of around 250,000 clones appear in this sample, around 84% of them only once. Less than 8.5% of the sample comes from the top ten.

Worth noting for this clone: Its specific antigen is unknown. Base qualities are not provided; no much larger clone lies one nucleotide away.

The germline V gene (reference sequence) specifies SEHNR as CDR1 and FQNEAQ as CDR2. At the junction V is shortened by 5 bases and J by 5 bases, with 9 bases in between. Counted from cysteine to phenylalanine, this CDR3 has 12 amino acids. Of all the DNA, just the CDR3 is kept, 36 bases in frame from base 1. The clonotype originates from a woman in her 70s with active or convalescent COVID-19. Source material: peripheral blood. The receptor chain draws on TRBV7-9 and TRBJ1-2; tentative D gene TRBD1, with 6 bases matching. The sequence in DNA is TGTGCCAGCAGCCCTGGACAGTATGGCTACACCTTC. It is translated as CASSPGQYGYTF. With the portions outside the CDR3 filled from the reference TRBV7-9 and TRBJ1-2 genes, the complete variable region becomes DTGVSQNPRHKITKRGQNVTFRCDPISEHNRLYWYRQTLGQGPEFLTYFQNEAQLEKSRLLSDRFSAERPKGSFSTLEIQRTEQGDSAMYLCASSPGQYGYTFGSGTRLTVV.